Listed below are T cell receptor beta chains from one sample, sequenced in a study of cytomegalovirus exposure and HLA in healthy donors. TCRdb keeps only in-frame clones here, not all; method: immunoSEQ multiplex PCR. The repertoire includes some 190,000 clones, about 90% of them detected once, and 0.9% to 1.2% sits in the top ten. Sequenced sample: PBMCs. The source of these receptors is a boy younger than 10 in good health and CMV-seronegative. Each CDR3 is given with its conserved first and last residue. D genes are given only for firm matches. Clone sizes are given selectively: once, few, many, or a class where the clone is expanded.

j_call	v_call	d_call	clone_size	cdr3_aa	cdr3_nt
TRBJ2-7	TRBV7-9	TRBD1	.	CASTAARDRGRYEQYF	TGTGCCAGCACCGCGGCCCGGGACAGGGGCAGGTACGAGCAGTACTTC
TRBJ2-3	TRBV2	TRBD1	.	CASSRDREVSDTQYF	TGTGCCAGCAGTAGGGACAGGGAGGTATCGGATACGCAGTATTTT
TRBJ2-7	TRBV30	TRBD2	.	CAWGSGNSYEQYF	TGTGCCTGGGGTAGCGGGAACTCCTACGAGCAGTACTTC
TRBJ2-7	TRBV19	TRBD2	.	CASSIGLAGVYEQYF	TGTGCCAGTAGTATAGGACTAGCGGGAGTCTACGAGCAGTACTTC
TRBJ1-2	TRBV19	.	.	CASNRLNYGYTF	TGTGCCAGTAATAGACTGAACTATGGCTACACCTTC
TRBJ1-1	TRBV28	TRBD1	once	CASSSIGPGDRGSRLYTEAFF	TGTGCCAGCAGTTCGATAGGCCCCGGGGACAGGGGATCGAGGCTGTACACTGAAGCTTTCTTT
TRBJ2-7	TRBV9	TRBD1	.	CASSGRQGIQYF	TGTGCCAGCAGCGGAAGACAGGGGATACAGTACTTC
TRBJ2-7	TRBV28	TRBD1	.	CASSLGQDYEQYF	TGTGCCAGCAGTTTGGGACAGGACTACGAGCAGTACTTC
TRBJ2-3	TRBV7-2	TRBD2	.	CASSLKAGVTDTQYF	TGTGCCAGCAGCTTAAAGGCGGGGGTGACAGATACGCAGTATTTT
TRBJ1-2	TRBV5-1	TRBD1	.	CASSITTGELRYGYTF	TGCGCCAGCAGCATAACGACAGGGGAATTACGCTATGGCTACACCTTC
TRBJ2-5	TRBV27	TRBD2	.	CASSLRTSGVGTQYF	TGTGCCAGCAGTCTAAGGACTAGCGGGGTCGGGACCCAGTACTTC
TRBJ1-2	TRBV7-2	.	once	CASSLATNYGYTF	TGTGCCAGCAGCTTAGCCACTAACTATGGCTACACCTTC
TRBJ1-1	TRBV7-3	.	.	CASSLGRAAEAFF	TGTGCCAGCAGCCTTGGGAGGGCGGCTGAAGCTTTCTTT
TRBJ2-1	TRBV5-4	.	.	CASSLGDSYNEQFF	TGTGCCAGCAGCTTGGGAGACAGTTACAATGAGCAGTTCTTC
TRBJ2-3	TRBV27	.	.	CASSLGGEWDTQYF	TGTGCCAGCAGTTTAGGGGGCGAGTGGGATACGCAGTATTTT
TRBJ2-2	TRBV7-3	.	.	CASSSGQELFF	TGTGCCAGCAGCTCGGGTCAGGAGCTGTTTTTT
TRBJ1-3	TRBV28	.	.	CASSENSSGNTIYF	TGTGCCAGCAGTGAAAACAGCTCTGGAAACACCATATATTTT
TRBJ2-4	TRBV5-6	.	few	CASSYRTVAKNIQYF	TGTGCCAGCAGCTACCGGACAGTCGCCAAAAACATTCAGTACTTC
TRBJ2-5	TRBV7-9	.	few	CASSQAETQYF	TGTGCCAGCAGCCAAGCGGAGACCCAGTACTTC
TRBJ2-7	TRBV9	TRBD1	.	CASSPSGQGRYEQYF	TGTGCCAGCAGCCCATCGGGACAGGGCCGCTACGAGCAGTACTTC
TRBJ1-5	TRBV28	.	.	CASSYSNQPQHF	TGTGCCAGCAGCTATAGCAATCAGCCCCAGCATTTT
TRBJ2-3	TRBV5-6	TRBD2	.	CASSLERGTSITDTQYF	TGTGCCAGCAGCTTGGAGCGCGGGACTAGCATCACAGATACGCAGTATTTT
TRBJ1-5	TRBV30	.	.	CAWTLGGRRQPQHF	TGTGCCTGGACGTTGGGGGGGCGACGGCAGCCCCAGCATTTT
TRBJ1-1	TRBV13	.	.	CASCWDSQRLTEAFF	TGTGCCAGCTGCTGGGACTCCCAGCGGCTCACTGAAGCTTTCTTT
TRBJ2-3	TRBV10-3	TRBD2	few	CAIRSSGRGIDTQYF	TGTGCCATCAGATCTAGCGGAAGAGGGATAGATACGCAGTATTTT
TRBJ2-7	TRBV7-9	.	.	CASSPRDRTYEQYF	TGTGCCAGCAGCCCCCGAGACAGGACCTACGAGCAGTACTTC
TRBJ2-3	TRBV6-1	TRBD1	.	CAKLGQGWGDTQYF	TGTGCCAAACTTGGACAGGGGTGGGGGGATACGCAGTATTTT
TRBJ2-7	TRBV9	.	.	CASSVGGTYEQYF	TGTGCCAGCAGCGTAGGAGGAACCTACGAGCAGTACTTC
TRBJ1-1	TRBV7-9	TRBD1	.	CASSSSDRVTEAFF	TGTGCCAGCAGCTCCTCGGACAGGGTCACTGAAGCTTTCTTT
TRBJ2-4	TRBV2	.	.	CASSRTLAKNIQYF	TGTGCCAGCAGTAGGACTCTAGCCAAAAACATTCAGTACTTC
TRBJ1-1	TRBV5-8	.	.	CASATGGFPEAFF	TGTGCCAGTGCGACCGGGGGTTTCCCTGAAGCTTTCTTT
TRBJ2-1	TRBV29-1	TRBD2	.	CSGASSGPLPSQFF	TGCAGCGGTGCCTCTAGCGGACCCCTCCCTTCGCAGTTCTTC
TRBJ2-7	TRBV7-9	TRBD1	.	CASSSLGSGGYGREQYF	TGTGCCAGCAGTTCCCTAGGGTCAGGGGGCTACGGTCGCGAGCAGTACTTC
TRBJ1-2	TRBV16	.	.	CASSRQQSPNYGYTF	TGTGCCAGCAGCCGTCAACAGTCCCCCAACTATGGCTACACCTTC
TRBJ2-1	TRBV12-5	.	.	CASGLALPGSYNEQFF	TGTGCTAGTGGTTTGGCCCTTCCGGGTTCCTACAATGAGCAGTTCTTC
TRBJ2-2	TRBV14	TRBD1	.	CASSQSTGVWTGELFF	TGTGCCAGCAGCCAATCGACAGGGGTATGGACCGGGGAGCTGTTTTTT
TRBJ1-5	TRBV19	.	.	CASSISGGTHSNQPQHF	TGTGCCAGTAGTATCTCGGGGGGCACCCATAGCAATCAGCCCCAGCATTTT
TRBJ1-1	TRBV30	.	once	CAWSVLYRLGVAFF	TGTGCCTGGAGTGTACTATACAGGTTGGGCGTAGCTTTCTTT
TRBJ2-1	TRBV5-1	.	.	CASSSLADSYNEQFF	TGCGCCAGCAGCTCCTTAGCTGACTCCTACAATGAGCAGTTCTTC